The present entry profiles one TCR beta chain with its context. The specificity of this receptor is unknown. Per-base quality was not reported, and no clone a single base away is much larger than it. Inclusion was restricted to participants for whom at least one PBMC sample before ART initiation and at least two post-ART samples were available. Treatment was received in the United States of America by all participants with HIV. Before DNA extraction, cryopreserved samples containing 1-10 million PBMC were thawed and washed. At the time of the earliest PBMC sample for each participant with HIV, ages ranged from roughly 20 to 60 years. Per participant, PBMC samples came from 1-4 timepoints prior to ART initiation and 2-8 timepoints following ART initiation, for a median of 7 samples. Serial HIV viral load, CD4+ T-cell count, ART history and demographic data were obtained for every participant. Genomic DNA was extracted from unsorted PBMC with a Qiagen kit on a QIAcube, processed in batches of 12 samples.

For this chain, trimming is 5 bases at the V end and 8 bases at the J end, and the number of junction bases without a gene match is 8. Taken from the germline V gene (reference sequence), the CDR1 and CDR2 loops are LNHDA and SQIVND. The CDR3 sequence holds 13 residues, the cysteine and phenylalanine included. Just the 39-base CDR3 DNA is kept, in frame starting at base 1. This sample was included in a study of long-term antiretroviral therapy in people with HIV (dated by TCRdb to between 2021 and 2022). General notes on the study: Collection of the earliest samples took place about a decade ahead of the 2015 WHO recommendation for immediate ART, at a time when ART was typically delayed until CD4 counts fell. A retrospective serial study tested whether changes in peripheral blood TRB repertoire composition and diversity were associated with ART initiation and durable HIV suppression. The cohort contributed roughly 200 cryopreserved PBMC samples from 30 adults with confirmed HIV infection, collected serially over a mean of around six years (range 1-12). Of the 30 to 35 participants with HIV, eleven were female. No cross-contamination during QIAcube processing was shown when test extractions of a monoclonal T-cell line were performed alongside approximately 32 polyclonal samples.

The immunoSEQ hsTCRB v3.0 assay was used at survey level resolution to sequence the TRB variable region. TRB sequencing targeted a depth of roughly 35,000-50,000 T-cell genomes per sample. An Illumina MiSeq with a v3 150-cycle kit was used to sequence the pooled TRB libraries. The paper's processing steps were these. Analysis of repertoires was carried out in R inside a reproducible Nextflow workflow spanning QC, data transformation and analysis. Custom analyses were implemented in LymphoSeq2, an R package for AIRR-Seq data exploration. A few samples that yielded fewer than 5000 total TRB sequences were excluded, so that around 190 HIV repertoires were analyzed. Among the 170 to 200 retained HIV repertoires, under 65 were collected before ART initiation and under 150 after ART initiation. Repertoires were downsampled to 5000 TRB nucleotide sequences, with summary statistics averaged over 100 downsampling iterations. Only TRB sequences with CDR3 regions of at least seven amino acids were retained for analysis. Diversity was assessed using a clonality score derived from Shannon entropy and using the Gini coefficient. Repertoire networks linked the top 5000 CDR3 amino acid sequences whenever two sequences differed by an edit distance of one. For TRB CDR3 amino acid sequences, GLIPH2 was used to predict antigen specificity groups and MHC restriction. CDR3 amino acid sequences were matched against VDJdb and McPAS-TCR to flag known CMV, EBV, HIV or tissue antigen associations. Pre-ART, post-ART and control groups were compared with Wilcoxon signed-rank tests and Holm-Bonferroni correction. TCRdb obtained this table from immuneACCESS and retained in-frame rearrangements with V and J assigned. These tables miss some clones; where compared with another copy, unresolved V genes account for less than half of the shortfall, and the remainder is unexplained. V, J and clone size reflect that table, while D and trimming were determined from the DNA. This sample lists 22,000 or so clones; approximately 88% were detected once. The ten top clones hold around 4% of the sample.

The paper as a whole reports these results and caveats: Because pre-ART samples had limited cell numbers, profiling was done on unsorted PBMC rather than on sorted CD4+ and CD8+ T cells. Limited PBMC availability meant only the TCR beta chain was sequenced, without alpha chain pairing. The samples were dated from about 2004 to 2017, and the ART regimens that were used may be less effective than current ART regimens. Compared with controls, HIV repertoires had narrower CDR3 length ranges, and the network structure pointed to an antigen-experienced repertoire that shifted only slightly toward naive after ART. At every time point, the repertoire was dominated by expanded TRB clones first identified before ART initiation, although this dominance fluctuated and, in many PLHIV, declined after ART. Inferences about post-ART repertoire changes are limited because no data were available on ART adherence, viral resistance or therapy changes. Starting ART was linked to a significant rise in TRB diversity, yet even with long-term ART the diversity remained significantly lower than in transplant donor controls.

The receptor was isolated from a man aged 25-45 years with HIV. The material was unsorted PBMCs, obtained around 5.9 years after starting antiretroviral therapy. The chain joins TRBV19 to TRBJ1-2; 7 bases in the middle match TRBD1. The nucleotide sequence reads as follows: TGTGCCAGTAGTTCGCGCAGGGGGAGCGGCTACACCTTC. Translated, this gives CASSSRRGSGYTF.